The next 2 T cell receptor beta chains were all read from a single sample in a study of OX40 agonist ivuxolimab in advanced cancers. Sequencing was performed with immunoSEQ multiplex PCR; in TCRdb, only in-frame clones are kept and a portion is missing. There are tens of thousands of clones in the sample; over 70% occur only once, and 1.8% lies in the top ten. This specimen was CD4+ or CD8+ T cells sorted from blood, taken in a trial of the OX40 agonist ivuxolimab. The receptor source for this set is an adult with an advanced solid tumor such as melanoma, head and neck, liver or kidney cancer.

The V call is TRBV5-1, the J call TRBJ2-5; TRBD2 aligns across 9 bases. Germline V gene data show CDR1 as SGHRS and CDR2 as YFSETQ. Unmatched junction bases numbered 6, after V lost 1 base and J lost 2 bases. CDR3 size: 16 residues. Here the CDR3 DNA reads TGCGCCAGCAGCTTGAGCGGCAGCGGGGGGCAAGAGACCCAGTACTTC. The encoded protein is CASSLSGSGGQETQYF.

The gene calls are TRBV5-1 and TRBJ2-3; TRBD1 matches at 7 bases. The junction had 5 bases not matched to a gene; V was cut back by 0 bases and J by 4 bases. Germline V gene lookup returns CDR1 SGHRS and CDR2 YFSETQ. The CDR3 is made up of 15 amino acids. The CDR3 sequence: CASSLGGQWADTQYF. CDR3 nucleotide sequence: TGCGCCAGCAGCTTGGGGGGACAGTGGGCAGATACGCAGTATTTT.